This T cell receptor beta chain derives from a study of shared clonotypes between healthy human individuals. Study details: Three CD4 naive, three CD4 memory, two CD8 naive and one CD8 memory plate were used per donor.

Study-level results: Inspection by rarefaction showed sorted-subset sequencing to be incomplete despite large depth. Of the naive CD4 clonotypes, around 5.2% were shared across several donors. The low donor count limited represented genetic and exposure-history diversity.

Turning to this clone: Its antigen is unidentified.

This CDR3 has 15 amino acids. CDR1 is SGHKS, CDR2 YYEKEE, per germline (reference sequence). After removal of 4 bases from V and 0 bases from J, the junction contained 7 bases not matched to a gene. The protocol was immunoSEQ multiplex PCR, while the TCRdb copy is restricted to in-frame clones and leaves out a portion. The sample comprises 300,000 to 400,000 clones, around 86% of which are singletons, and 15% to 20% rests with the top ten. The rearrangement joins TRBV5-5 to TRBJ2-7; 7 bases agree with TRBD1. This clonotype was sampled from a man between 18 and 35 years old in good health. Sequencing was carried out using memory CD8+ T cells sorted from blood. Subset indicated: CD45RO+ cells pooled with CCR7-negative TemRA cells. The CDR3 DNA is TGTGCCAGCAGCGACGGGACAGCGAACTCCTACGAGCAGTACTTC. This translates into CASSDGTANSYEQYF.